Listed below are T cell receptor beta chains from one sample, sequenced in a study of siplizumab effects on memory and regulatory T cells. Assay: immunoSEQ multiplex PCR; the TCRdb copy retains only in-frame clones and omits some. Among over 85,000 clones listed, roughly 92% were seen once. Sequenced input: CD4+ T cells sorted from blood. The receptor set was obtained from a human donor in good health. Each CDR3 is given with its conserved first and last residue. The D gene is left open where the match is weak. Clone size is not always given. Where it is, it says once, few, many or a class for expanded clones.

>TRBV25-1|-|TRBJ2-1|-
TGTGCCAGCAGTCTATACAATGAGCAGTTCTTC
CASSLYNEQFF
>TRBV9|TRBD1|TRBJ2-7|once
TGTGCCAGCAGCGTTGGGACAGCCCAATACGAGCAGTACTTC
CASSVGTAQYEQYF
>TRBV11-2|-|TRBJ2-4|-
TGTGCCAGCAGCTTAGACGGCGCCAAAAACATTCAGTACTTC
CASSLDGAKNIQYF
>TRBV11-3|-|TRBJ2-2|-
TGTGCCAGCAGCTTAGATCAGGGGGGGTTTACCGGGGAGCTGTTTTTT
CASSLDQGGFTGELFF
>TRBV28|-|TRBJ1-2|-
TGTGCCAGCCCCGGGGGGCCTGGCTACACCTTC
CASPGGPGYTF
>TRBV28|-|TRBJ2-7|-
TGTGCCAGCGGGAGATACGATGTCTACGAGCAGTACTTC
CASGRYDVYEQYF
>TRBV11-3|-|TRBJ2-7|-
TGTGCCAGCAGCTCCTCGGGTCCGTGGATGGGATACGGGGCGTACGAGCAGTACTTC
CASSSSGPWMGYGAYEQYF
>TRBV10-2|-|TRBJ1-2|-
TGCGCCAGCAGTAAACTCGGGCCCCAAGCCAATGGCTACACCTTC
CASSKLGPQANGYTF
>TRBV28|-|TRBJ2-1|-
TGTGCCAGCAGTTGGCCTCAAACACAGGTCTTC
CASSWPQTQVF
>TRBV18|TRBD1|TRBJ1-3|once
TGTGCCAGCTCACCAATTAAGGAGGGGGCAAGGAACACCATATATTTT
CASSPIKEGARNTIYF
>TRBV4-1|TRBD1|TRBJ2-7|-
TGCGCCAGCAGCCGAACAGAGGGACAGGGGAAATACGAGCAGTACTTC
CASSRTEGQGKYEQYF
>TRBV14|-|TRBJ1-2|-
TGTGCCAGCAGCCAAGATATAACAGCATATGGCTACACCTTC
CASSQDITAYGYTF
>TRBV15|TRBD2|TRBJ2-3|-
TGTGCCACCAGCGGCCTAGCGGGACGCACAGATACGCAGTATTTT
CATSGLAGRTDTQYF
>TRBV5-1|TRBD1|TRBJ1-1|-
TGCGCCAGCAGCCCGCCGGGACAGGGGGTAAGGGCTTTCTTT
CASSPPGQGVRAFF
>TRBV11-2|TRBD2|TRBJ2-7|-
TGTGCCAGCAGCTTAGAGGTACTAGCGGGGTACGAGCAGTACTTC
CASSLEVLAGYEQYF
>TRBV19|-|TRBJ1-5|-
TGTGCCAGTAAAGATACTCCCGGGTCTCAGCCCCAGCATTTT
CASKDTPGSQPQHF
>TRBV11-2|-|TRBJ2-2|-
TGTGCCAGCAGCTTAGCGGGGTCCGGCGGGGAGCTGTTTTTT
CASSLAGSGGELFF
>TRBV7-3|TRBD2|TRBJ2-3|-
TGTGCCAGCAGCTTAGGACTAGCGAGAGGAGGTCCCCGTTCAGATACGCAGTATTTT
CASSLGLARGGPRSDTQYF
>TRBV7-9|TRBD2|TRBJ2-7|-
TGTGCCAGCAGCTTCAGCTTTAGCGGGATAAGCTCCTACGAGCAGTACTTC
CASSFSFSGISSYEQYF
>TRBV6-6|-|TRBJ2-5|-
TGTGCCAGCAGTCACCGGGACGGAAAAGAGACCCAGTACTTC
CASSHRDGKETQYF
>TRBV18|TRBD2|TRBJ2-7|-
TGTGCCAGCTCACACGAAACGACTAGCGGATACGAGCAGTACTTC
CASSHETTSGYEQYF
>TRBV5-6|TRBD1|TRBJ2-1|-
TGTGCCAGCAGTTACGGGACAGGGGGAATTTACAATGAGCAGTTCTTC
CASSYGTGGIYNEQFF
>TRBV28|TRBD2|TRBJ2-1|-
TGTGCCAGCAGTTTCGTCTCATCTAGCGGGATCGACAATGAGCAGTTCTTC
CASSFVSSSGIDNEQFF
>TRBV28|TRBD1|TRBJ2-1|once
TGTGCCAGCCTGGAGGGACAGGCTAACAATGAGCAGTTCTTC
CASLEGQANNEQFF
>TRBV4-1|-|TRBJ1-1|-
TGCGCCAGCAGCCAAGCCAACTTGGGGGCGGCAGGCGAAGCTTTCTTT
CASSQANLGAAGEAFF
>TRBV19|-|TRBJ1-2|-
TGTGCCAGTAGTCCCAACCCACCGACAGGTTCCTATGGCTACACCTTC
CASSPNPPTGSYGYTF
>TRBV28|-|TRBJ2-7|once
TGTGCCAGCAGACGGGGGGCAGGCTACGAGCAGTACTTC
CASRRGAGYEQYF
>TRBV19|-|TRBJ1-1|-
TGTGCCAGTAGTATAGCGAGTGGGACTGAAGCTTTCTTT
CASSIASGTEAFF
>TRBV5-6|TRBD2|TRBJ2-1|-
TGTGCCAGCAGCTTTGCTCCTAGCGGGAGTTTATCGGTCTACAATGAGCAGTTCTTC
CASSFAPSGSLSVYNEQFF
>TRBV7-2|TRBD2|TRBJ2-2|-
TGTGCCAGCAGGCCCAACGGGAGGCGGAACACCGGGGAGCTGTTTTTT
CASRPNGRRNTGELFF
>TRBV6-5|-|TRBJ1-4|-
TGTGCCAGCAGCCGCGGTTCAGGGGAAAAACTGTTTTTT
CASSRGSGEKLFF
>TRBV4-1|-|TRBJ2-1|-
TGCGCCAGCAGCCAAGTCCTTGACACACAGTTCTTC
CASSQVLDTQFF
>TRBV4-1|-|TRBJ1-4|-
TGCGCCAGCAGCCAAACGCAGGGGAGGGATGAAAAACTGTTTTTT
CASSQTQGRDEKLFF
>TRBV18|TRBD1|TRBJ2-7|once
TGTGCCAGCTCATCGGGTAATAACAGGGGATCGGGCGAGCAGTACTTC
CASSSGNNRGSGEQYF
>TRBV5-5|-|TRBJ1-5|-
TGTGCCAGCAGCTTCAGGGTGACCAATCAGCCCCAGCATTTT
CASSFRVTNQPQHF
>TRBV5-1|TRBD2|TRBJ2-1|-
TGCGCCAGCAGCTTGCGGAGCGGCGGGAGGGCCTCCTACAATGAGCAGTTCTTC
CASSLRSGGRASYNEQFF
>TRBV5-4|-|TRBJ1-1|-
TGTGCCAGCAGCTTGGGGACGTCAGAAGCTTTCTTT
CASSLGTSEAFF
>TRBV6-4|-|TRBJ1-5|-
TGTGCCAGCAGTCCTGAACGAGGGGGCAATCAGCCCCAGCATTTT
CASSPERGGNQPQHF
>TRBV7-8|-|TRBJ1-1|-
TGTGCCAGCAGCTTATCGTTAGGAGGGGGATCGGGGAACACTGAAGCTTTCTTT
CASSLSLGGGSGNTEAFF
>TRBV30|-|TRBJ1-1|-
TGTGCCTGGAGTGTACTACGGACTGAAGCTTTCTTT
CAWSVLRTEAFF
>TRBV2|TRBD2|TRBJ2-1|once
TGTGCCAGCAGTGCCCTAGCGGGGAGATCCTACAATGAGCAGTTCTTC
CASSALAGRSYNEQFF
>TRBV30|TRBD1|TRBJ1-2|-
TGTGCCTGGAACCCGGGACAGGGACCTATGTTCCATGGCTACACCTTC
CAWNPGQGPMFHGYTF
>TRBV7-6|-|TRBJ1-3|-
TGTGCCGTTCAAAGCTGGAGCTCTGGAAACACCATATATTTT
CAVQSWSSGNTIYF
>TRBV4-2|TRBD2|TRBJ2-3|-
TGTGCCAGCAGCCAAGTACAATCGACTAGCGATACAGATACGCAGTATTTT
CASSQVQSTSDTDTQYF
>TRBV13|-|TRBJ1-6|-
TGTGCCAGCAGCTACGCCGTTAGGGATAATTCACCCCTCCACTTT
CASSYAVRDNSPLHF
>TRBV5-4|-|TRBJ1-2|-
TGTGCCAGCAGGCTCAATGAAATGGCGATTACCTTC
CASRLNEMAITF
>TRBV28|-|TRBJ2-2|-
TGTGCCAGCAGTTTAGATCCTGAGAGCCGGAACACCGGGGAGCTGTTTTTT
CASSLDPESRNTGELFF
>TRBV5-4|TRBD2|TRBJ2-1|-
TGTGCCAGCAGCTTGTTAGCGGGAGGGCTCTACAATGAGCAGTTCTTC
CASSLLAGGLYNEQFF
>TRBV5-1|-|TRBJ2-7|once
TGCGCCAGCAGCGGACCCGGCGGGGAGGAGCAGTACTTC
CASSGPGGEEQYF
>TRBV11-2|-|TRBJ2-7|-
TGTGCCAGCAGCTTAGTGGGCGGCTTCGAGCAGTACTTC
CASSLVGGFEQYF
>TRBV18|TRBD1|TRBJ2-3|-
TGTGCCAGCTCACCAGAGGACAGGGGGACAGATACGCAGTATTTT
CASSPEDRGTDTQYF